These T cell receptor beta chains were read from a single sample in a study of early T cells in non-severe SARS-CoV-2 infection. TCRdb reprocessed the 5' RACE reads via MiXCR and lists one record per CDR3 protein. Among approximately 79,000 distinct CDR3 sequences listed, roughly 13% were seen once. The sample consisted of whole blood. Receptors were obtained from an adult who was a healthcare worker with PCR-confirmed SARS-CoV-2 infection or an uninfected control (not recorded which). Each CDR3 is given with its conserved first and last residue. A D gene is named only where the DNA matches it firmly. Some rows mark clone size as missing; the rest say once, few, many or name a class of expanded clone.

size,V,D,J,DNA,CDR3
.,TRBV2,.,TRBJ1-4,TGTGCCAGCAGTGACAGACGCTCCTCAACAACTAATGAAAAACTGTTTTTT,CASSDRRSSTTNEKLFF
few,TRBV13,.,TRBJ1-1,TGTGCCAGCAGCCCGGACGGAGCTTTCTTT,CASSPDGAFF
many,TRBV5-1,.,TRBJ2-3,TGCGCCAGCAGCTTCCGGGCTTTCACAGATACGCAGTATTTT,CASSFRAFTDTQYF
few,TRBV2,.,TRBJ2-2,TGTGCCAGCAGGGGGGTGAGGGCTAGCACCGGGGAGCTGTTTTTT,CASRGVRASTGELFF
.,TRBV5-6,.,TRBJ1-6,TGTGCCAGCAGTTACGCTGAAAATTCACCCCTCCACTTT,CASSYAENSPLHF
.,TRBV29-1,.,TRBJ2-3,TGCAGCGTCACACGCACAGATACGCAGTATTTT,CSVTRTDTQYF
few,TRBV28,TRBD2,TRBJ2-2,TGTGCCAGCTCGTTTAGCGGGAGTGCCGGGGAGCTGTTTTTT,CASSFSGSAGELFF
few,TRBV4-1,.,TRBJ2-2,TGCGCCAGCAGCCAAGTAGGGGAGCTGTTTTTT,CASSQVGELFF
.,TRBV10-3,.,TRBJ2-2,TGTGCCATCCGGGAAGGGGGAAACACCGGGGAGCTGTTTTTT,CAIREGGNTGELFF
few,TRBV4-1,.,TRBJ2-5,TGCGCCACTCAGGGGCCAGAAGCGACCCAGTACTTC,CATQGPEATQYF
many,TRBV3-1,.,TRBJ1-3,TGTGCCAGCAGACACCAACACTACTCTGGAAACACCATATATTTT,CASRHQHYSGNTIYF
few,TRBV14,.,TRBJ1-3,TGTGCCAGCAGCCGGACCCCTGGAAACACCATATATTTT,CASSRTPGNTIYF
many,TRBV6-4,.,TRBJ1-1,TGTGCCACCTCTTCCGAAGCGAACACTGAAGCTTTCTTT,CATSSEANTEAFF
.,TRBV20-1,TRBD1,TRBJ1-5,TGCAGTGCCATGGACAGGGGCCAGCCCCAGCATTTT,CSAMDRGQPQHF
few,TRBV5-6,.,TRBJ2-1,TGTGCCAGCACCCTTGGTGGGGGTCCCTACAATGAGCAGTTCTTC,CASTLGGGPYNEQFF
.,TRBV11-2,TRBD2,TRBJ2-1,TGTGCCAGCAGCTTTCGGCGGGAGAACTCCTACAATGAGCAGTTCTTC,CASSFRRENSYNEQFF
few,TRBV2,.,TRBJ1-5,TGTGCCAGCAGTGTAGGGGATAGCAATCAGCCCCAGCATTTT,CASSVGDSNQPQHF
few,TRBV18,.,TRBJ2-6,TGTGCCAGCTCACCAGGAGGCTCTGGGGCCAACGTCCTGACTTTC,CASSPGGSGANVLTF
.,TRBV4-1,.,TRBJ2-2,TGCGCCAGCAGCCAAGCGTTAGGTGGGGAGCTGTTTTTT,CASSQALGGELFF
.,TRBV20-1,.,TRBJ2-1,TGCAGTGCTAGAGATATGGCCAAGACACCCTACAATGAGCAGTTCTTC,CSARDMAKTPYNEQFF
.,TRBV20-1,TRBD1,TRBJ1-5,TGCAGTGCTACCGGGACAGGGGCGGACAGCAATCAGCCCCAGCATTTT,CSATGTGADSNQPQHF
.,TRBV29-1,TRBD1,TRBJ1-2,TGCAGCGTTCGACAGGGAAACTATGGCTACACCTTC,CSVRQGNYGYTF
.,TRBV19,TRBD1,TRBJ2-2,TGTGCCAGTAGACCAACCGGGACAGCTAACACCGGGGAGCTGTTTTTT,CASRPTGTANTGELFF
many,TRBV6-1,TRBD2,TRBJ2-2,TGTGCCAGCAGACCATCCGGACTAGCGGGAGTTACCGGGGAGCTGTTTTTT,CASRPSGLAGVTGELFF
few,TRBV12-3/TRBV12-4,.,TRBJ2-4,TGTGCCAGCAGTTTAATCCCAGAAAACATTCAGTACTTC,CASSLIPENIQYF
.,TRBV27,.,TRBJ1-2,TGTGCCAGCAGTATAACAGGGCCCACTAACTATGGCTACACCTTC,CASSITGPTNYGYTF
few,TRBV20-1,.,TRBJ2-5,TGCAGTGCTAGAGCCCCCGGGACCACGATCGGCACCCAGTACTTC,CSARAPGTTIGTQYF
.,TRBV7-9,TRBD1,TRBJ1-1,TGTGCCAGCAGCGCGCGGACAGGACGAGCGGGCACTGAAGCTTTCTTT,CASSARTGRAGTEAFF
few,TRBV29-1,.,TRBJ1-1,TGCAGCGCCGTACCTGCCACTGAAGCTTTCTTT,CSAVPATEAFF
many,TRBV27,.,TRBJ2-5,TGTGCCAGCAGTTTATATGTCAGTGCGACCCAGTACTTC,CASSLYVSATQYF
.,TRBV7-9,.,TRBJ1-4,TGTGCCAGCAGCCTCCACGGGGGGAGTAATGAAAAACTGTTTTTT,CASSLHGGSNEKLFF
many,TRBV28,.,TRBJ1-5,TGTGCCAGCAGTATTGAGCCCCAGCATTTT,CASSIEPQHF
.,TRBV27,TRBD1,TRBJ1-6,TGTGCCAGCAGTTTAAGGGGACAGGGGCCCTCACCCCTCCACTTT,CASSLRGQGPSPLHF
few,TRBV29-1,TRBD2,TRBJ2-7,TGCAGCGTCAGGACTAGCGGAGCTTACGAGCAGTACTTC,CSVRTSGAYEQYF
few,TRBV28,.,TRBJ1-2,TGTGCCAGCAGTTTGACCACCGATGGCTACACCTTC,CASSLTTDGYTF